This is a list of T cell receptor beta chains from one sample in a study of graft-versus-host responses after intestinal transplantation. The antigens of these receptors remain unknown. Generated by immunoSEQ multiplex PCR, the TCRdb table keeps only in-frame clones and is missing some. The sample contains more than 85,000 clones, around 93% of which appear only once. Sample: unstimulated CD8+ T cells sorted from spleen or lymph node cells, taken before intestinal transplant. All receptors derive from a human donor who received an intestinal transplant. The CDR3 runs from the conserved cysteine through the conserved F or W. The order of the fields is J gene, V gene, CDR3 length, clone size, D gene, CDR3 protein, CDR3 DNA. The D gene is left open where the match is weak. Size is omitted from some rows. Given values are once, few, many or a class for expanded clones.

>TRBJ2-7|TRBV9|16|-|TRBD1
CASSVAPLGQGHEQYF
TGTGCCAGCAGCGTAGCCCCACTGGGACAGGGCCATGAGCAGTACTTC
>TRBJ2-7|TRBV7-8|14|-|-
CASSFRPGPYEQYF
TGTGCCAGCAGCTTCCGGCCAGGCCCCTACGAGCAGTACTTC
>TRBJ1-5|TRBV18|17|-|-
CASSPGRLAASNQPQHF
TGTGCCAGCTCACCTGGCCGTTTAGCGGCTAGCAATCAGCCCCAGCATTTT
>TRBJ1-1|TRBV7-9|14|-|TRBD1
CASSSGQGNTEAFF
TGTGCCAGCAGCTCGGGACAGGGGAACACTGAGGCTTTCTTT
>TRBJ2-7|TRBV19|13|-|-
CASSGQYPYEQYF
TGTGCCAGTAGCGGACAGTATCCCTACGAGCAGTACTTC
>TRBJ2-7|TRBV4-3|15|-|-
CASSQGLENPYEQYF
TGCGCCAGCAGCCAGGGGCTCGAGAATCCCTACGAGCAGTACTTC
>TRBJ2-4|TRBV7-8|20|-|TRBD1
CASSFLDRGRLRRAKNIQYF
TGTGCCAGCAGCTTTCTGGACAGGGGCAGGCTACGGAGAGCCAAAAACATTCAGTACTTC
>TRBJ1-2|TRBV6-5|12|-|-
CASSYRGNGYTF
TGTGCCAGCAGTTACCGGGGGAACGGCTACACCTTC
>TRBJ2-1|TRBV14|13|-|-
CASSLQVYNEQFF
TGTGCCAGCAGCCTACAGGTTTACAATGAGCAGTTCTTC
>TRBJ2-7|TRBV5-5|14|-|-
CASSLTAAGFEQYF
TGTGCCAGCAGCTTGACAGCTGCTGGTTTCGAGCAGTACTTC
>TRBJ2-7|TRBV5-8|17|-|-
CASSLLSGSPGSYEQYF
TGTGCCAGCAGCTTATTATCTGGGTCCCCAGGGTCCTACGAGCAGTACTTC
>TRBJ1-1|TRBV30|12|-|-
CAWSQANTEAFF
TGTGCCTGGAGCCAGGCGAACACTGAAGCTTTCTTT
>TRBJ1-5|TRBV13|17|once|-
CASSSGVRPPHNQPQHF
TGTGCCAGCAGCTCGGGGGTGAGGCCCCCTCACAATCAGCCCCAGCATTTT
>TRBJ2-5|TRBV27|15|-|-
CASSLSPPYQETQYF
TGTGCCAGCAGTCTTTCCCCCCCGTACCAAGAGACCCAGTACTTC
>TRBJ2-3|TRBV30|18|-|TRBD2
CAWGPQTSGGLSTDTQYF
TGTGCCTGGGGGCCCCAGACTAGCGGGGGCCTCAGCACAGATACGCAGTATTTT
>TRBJ2-5|TRBV7-9|17|-|-
CASSPVGAGRLTGTQYF
TGTGCCAGCAGCCCAGTAGGGGCAGGGAGGCTAACGGGGACCCAGTACTTC
>TRBJ1-3|TRBV2|15|-|-
CASSPGQGSGNTIYF
TGTGCCAGCAGTCCTGGGCAGGGATCTGGAAACACCATATATTTT
>TRBJ2-7|TRBV4-3|15|-|TRBD2
CASSQGGASGDEQYF
TGCGCCAGCAGCCAAGGGGGCGCTAGCGGGGACGAGCAGTACTTC
>TRBJ2-5|TRBV9|13|-|-
CASSGGQQETQYF
TGTGCCAGCAGCGGCGGACAGCAAGAGACCCAGTACTTC
>TRBJ2-7|TRBV7-9|13|-|-
CASSQGQLYEQYF
TGTGCCAGCAGTCAAGGACAGCTTTACGAGCAGTACTTC
>TRBJ2-5|TRBV30|11|once|-
CAWILPETQYF
TGTGCCTGGATCCTTCCAGAGACCCAGTACTTC
>TRBJ2-7|TRBV7-9|19|-|TRBD2
CAGSNPTQPLAGDSYEQYF
TGTGCCGGCAGCAACCCTACACAACCGCTAGCGGGGGACTCCTACGAGCAGTACTTC
>TRBJ2-4|TRBV29-1|11|-|-
CSVEEGSIQYF
TGCAGCGTTGAGGAGGGAAGCATTCAGTACTTC
>TRBJ2-7|TRBV7-9|13|-|-
CASRDSLTYEQYF
TGTGCCAGCAGGGACAGCCTCACCTACGAGCAGTACTTC
>TRBJ2-5|TRBV9|14|-|TRBD2
CASSGGEGWETQYF
TGTGCCAGCAGCGGAGGGGAGGGATGGGAGACCCAGTACTTC
>TRBJ2-1|TRBV19|15|-|TRBD2
CASSALAGGYNEQFF
TGTGCCAGTAGTGCACTAGCGGGGGGGTACAATGAGCAGTTCTTC
>TRBJ2-7|TRBV6-5|12|-|-
CAGGDNSYEQYF
TGTGCCGGGGGGGACAACTCCTACGAGCAGTACTTC
>TRBJ2-3|TRBV9|15|-|-
CASSLGGGSTDTQYF
TGTGCCAGCAGCCTAGGAGGGGGCAGCACAGATACGCAGTATTTT
>TRBJ2-1|TRBV9|14|once|TRBD2
CASSAGTSPNEQFF
TGTGCCAGCAGCGCCGGGACTAGCCCCAATGAGCAGTTCTTC
>TRBJ2-5|TRBV10-3|14|-|-
CATSLEVDQETQYF
TGTGCCACCAGCCTTGAGGTGGACCAAGAGACCCAGTACTTC
>TRBJ2-7|TRBV27|14|once|-
CASSRGSPGYEQYF
TGTGCCAGCAGCCGAGGGTCCCCAGGCTACGAGCAGTACTTC
>TRBJ2-6|TRBV14|20|-|-
CASSQDFRSPSRSGANVLTF
TGTGCCAGCAGCCAAGATTTCAGGTCCCCTTCCCGCTCTGGGGCCAACGTCCTGACTTTC
>TRBJ2-7|TRBV4-1|15|-|-
CASSHGHSSLDEQYF
TGCGCCAGCAGCCACGGACACTCCTCACTCGACGAGCAGTACTTC
>TRBJ1-4|TRBV25-1|15|-|TRBD1
CASRDRGGANEKLFF
TGTGCCAGCAGGGACAGGGGGGGAGCTAATGAAAAACTGTTTTTT
>TRBJ2-5|TRBV27|14|-|-
CASSPTPQGETQYF
TGTGCCAGCAGTCCCACCCCGCAGGGAGAGACCCAGTACTTC
>TRBJ2-3|TRBV7-9|13|-|TRBD1
CASSGRGLDTQYF
TGTGCCAGCAGTGGCAGGGGGCTTGATACGCAGTATTTT
>TRBJ2-1|TRBV4-3|16|-|-
CASSQDSTGNINEQFF
TGCGCCAGCAGCCAAGATAGTACAGGGAATATTAATGAGCAGTTCTTC
>TRBJ2-1|TRBV19|13|-|TRBD1
CASSTGGMGEQFF
TGTGCCAGTAGTACAGGGGGAATGGGTGAGCAGTTCTTC
>TRBJ1-1|TRBV4-3|14|-|TRBD1
CASSPTGASSEAFF
TGCGCCAGCAGCCCCACAGGGGCCTCCTCTGAAGCTTTCTTT
>TRBJ2-2|TRBV7-9|16|-|TRBD2
CASSLDLAGGFGELFF
TGTGCCAGCAGCTTGGACCTAGCGGGGGGTTTCGGGGAGCTGTTTTTT
>TRBJ1-1|TRBV4-1|15|-|TRBD1
CASSQGNRGNTEAFF
TGCGCCAGCAGCCAAGGAAACAGGGGGAACACTGAAGCTTTCTTT
>TRBJ1-1|TRBV7-9|14|-|-
CATLGGDGNTEAFF
TGTGCCACCTTGGGGGGGGATGGGAACACTGAAGCTTTCTTT
>TRBJ2-7|TRBV6-5|14|-|-
CASSYAGGAYEQYF
TGTGCCAGCAGTTACGCGGGCGGAGCCTACGAGCAGTACTTC
>TRBJ2-7|TRBV27|15|-|TRBD2
CASGNLAGGTYEQYF
TGTGCCAGCGGAAACCTGGCGGGGGGGACCTACGAGCAGTACTTC
>TRBJ2-5|TRBV5-6|13|-|-
CASSRTVEETQYF
TGTGCCAGCAGCCGGACTGTAGAAGAGACCCAGTACTTC
>TRBJ2-5|TRBV12-2|16|-|-
CASRNRGKRGQETQYF
TGTGCAAGTCGCAATCGGGGGAAAAGAGGGCAAGAGACCCAGTACTTC
>TRBJ2-2|TRBV23-1|14|-|TRBD1
CASSQSTGTGELFF
TGCGCCAGCAGTCAATCGACAGGGACCGGGGAGCTGTTTTTT
>TRBJ2-3|TRBV7-9|17|-|-
CASSWRGQVEITDTQYF
TGTGCCAGCAGCTGGCGGGGGCAGGTTGAAATCACAGATACGCAGTATTTT
>TRBJ2-3|TRBV9|14|-|-
CASSGGHTTDTQYF
TGTGCCAGCAGCGGGGGACACACCACAGATACGCAGTATTTT
>TRBJ2-1|TRBV9|15|-|-
CASSGGGGYSNEQFF
TGTGCCAGCAGCGGTGGGGGGGGCTATAGTAATGAGCAGTTCTTC
>TRBJ2-1|TRBV4-3|15|-|-
CASTLGLASYNEQFF
TGCGCCAGCACATTGGGACTGGCCTCCTACAATGAGCAGTTCTTC
>TRBJ2-1|TRBV7-8|18|-|-
CASSSYYQDYSRDNEQFF
TGTGCCAGCAGCTCCTACTATCAGGACTACTCCCGAGACAATGAGCAGTTCTTC
>TRBJ1-1|TRBV5-1|13|-|TRBD1
CASSRIGGPEAFF
TGCGCCAGCAGCCGGATAGGGGGCCCTGAAGCTTTCTTT
>TRBJ1-1|TRBV9|15|-|TRBD1
CASSDGQGLRTEAFF
TGTGCCAGCAGCGATGGACAGGGGCTCCGCACTGAAGCTTTCTTT
>TRBJ2-3|TRBV4-3|17|-|-
CASSQFLGGESTDTQYF
TGCGCCAGCAGCCAATTCCTCGGCGGGGAGAGCACAGATACGCAGTATTTT
>TRBJ1-1|TRBV7-2|14|-|-
CASSFGTLNTEAFF
TGTGCCAGCAGTTTTGGGACATTGAACACTGAAGCTTTCTTT
>TRBJ1-3|TRBV5-6|13|-|-
CASSEGVGNTIYF
TGTGCCAGCAGCGAGGGAGTCGGAAACACCATATATTTT
>TRBJ1-1|TRBV11-2|16|-|-
CASSSQPAGMNTEAFF
TGTGCCAGCAGCTCCCAACCGGCGGGCATGAACACTGAAGCTTTCTTT
>TRBJ2-2|TRBV10-3|12|-|-
CAIIGQTGELFF
TGTGCCATCATCGGACAGACCGGGGAGCTGTTTTTT
>TRBJ1-1|TRBV29-1|12|-|-
CSVEVGGAEAFF
TGCAGCGTTGAAGTGGGAGGGGCTGAAGCTTTCTTT